This T cell receptor beta chain was captured in a study of blood T cell repertoires in COVID-19. For the study at large: Samples representing acute and convalescent COVID-19 were sourced from the United States, Italy and Spain. Sources were T cells, B-cell-depleted T cells, or PBMCs; the material itself was cDNA or gDNA.

Original analysis: Estimates of nucleated cell counts were drawn from the amplification of reference gene primers. The table came from immunoSEQ multiplex PCR; TCRdb's copy has only in-frame clones and leaves some out. The D gene and trimming were derived from the DNA, and the V and J assignments and clone size from that table. The sample contains tens of thousands of clones, about 86% of which appear only once. The sequence derives from a man aged 65 to 79 with active COVID-19. The sample was peripheral blood.

This CDR3 is CASRGDRANNSPLHF. CDR3 sequence (DNA): TGTGCCAGCAGGGGGGACAGGGCTAATAATTCACCCCTCCACTTT. This chain connects TRBV11-2 to TRBJ1-6; 9 bases agree with TRBD1. CDR3 length equals 15 residues. Looked up from germline, CDR1 is SGHAT and CDR2 is FQNNGV. The junction had 5 bases not matched to a gene; V was cut back by 6 bases and J by 5 bases.